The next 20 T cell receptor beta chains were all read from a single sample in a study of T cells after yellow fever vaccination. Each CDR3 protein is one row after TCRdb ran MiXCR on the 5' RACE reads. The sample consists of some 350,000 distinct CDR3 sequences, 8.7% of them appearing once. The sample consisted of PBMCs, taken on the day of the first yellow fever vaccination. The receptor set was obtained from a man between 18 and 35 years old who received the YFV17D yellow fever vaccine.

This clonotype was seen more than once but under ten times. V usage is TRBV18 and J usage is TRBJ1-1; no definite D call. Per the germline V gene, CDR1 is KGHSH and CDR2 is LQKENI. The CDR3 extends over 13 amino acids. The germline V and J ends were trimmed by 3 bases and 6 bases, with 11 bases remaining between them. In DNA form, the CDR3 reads TGTGCCAGCTCACCTCTGGGTGGCGCTGAAGCTTTCTTT. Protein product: CASSPLGGAEAFF. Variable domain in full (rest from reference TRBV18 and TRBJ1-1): NAGVMQNPRHLVRRRGQEARLRCSPMKGHSHVYWYRQLPEEGLKFMVYLQKENIIDESGMPKERFSAEFPKEGPSILRIQQVVRGDSAAYFCASSPLGGAEAFFGQGTRLTVV.

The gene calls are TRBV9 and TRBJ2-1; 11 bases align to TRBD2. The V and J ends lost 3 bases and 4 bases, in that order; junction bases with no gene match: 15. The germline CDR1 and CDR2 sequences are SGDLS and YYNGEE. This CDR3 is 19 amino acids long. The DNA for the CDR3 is TGTGCCAGCAGCGCGTACCCGAAGGAGCCTAGCGGGGGGTACAATGAGCAGTTCTTC. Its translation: CASSAYPKEPSGGYNEQFF.

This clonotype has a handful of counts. CDR3 sequence reads: CASSGTGGDGYTF. The CDR3 nucleotides are TGTGCCAGCAGCGGAACAGGGGGAGATGGCTACACCTTC. The chain joins TRBV5-5 to TRBJ1-2; TRBD1 agrees at 8 bases. The germline V gene encodes CDR1 SGHKS and CDR2 YYEKEE (reference sequence). The V gene end was trimmed by 4 bases and the J gene end by 6 bases; junction bases not matched to a gene: 5. CDR3 length: 13 residues.

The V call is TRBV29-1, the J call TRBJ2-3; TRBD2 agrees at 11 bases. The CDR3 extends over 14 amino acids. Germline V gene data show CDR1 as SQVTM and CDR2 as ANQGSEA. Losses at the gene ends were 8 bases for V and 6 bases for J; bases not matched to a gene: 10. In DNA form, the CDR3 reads TGCAGCTCCCAACTAGCGGGGGCCGAGGATACGCAGTATTTT. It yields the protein CSSQLAGAEDTQYF.

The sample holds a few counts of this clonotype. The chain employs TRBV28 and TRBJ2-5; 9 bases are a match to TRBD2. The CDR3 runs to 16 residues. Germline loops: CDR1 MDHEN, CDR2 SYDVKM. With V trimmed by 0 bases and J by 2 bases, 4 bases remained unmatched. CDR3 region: CASSLWAGGPQETQYF. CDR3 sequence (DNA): TGTGCCAGCAGTTTATGGGCGGGGGGGCCACAAGAGACCCAGTACTTC. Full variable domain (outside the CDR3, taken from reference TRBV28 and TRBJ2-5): DVKVTQSSRYLVKRTGEKVFLECVQDMDHENMFWYRQDPGLGLRLIYFSYDVKMKEKGDIPEGYSVSREKKERFSLILESASTNQTSMYLCASSLWAGGPQETQYFGPGTRLLVL.

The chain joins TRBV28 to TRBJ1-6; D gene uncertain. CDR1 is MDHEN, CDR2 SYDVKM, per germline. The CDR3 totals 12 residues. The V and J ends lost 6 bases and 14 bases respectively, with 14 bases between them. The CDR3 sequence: CASSPPRGALHF. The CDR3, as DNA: TGTGCCAGCAGCCCCCCCCGGGGAGCCCTCCACTTT.

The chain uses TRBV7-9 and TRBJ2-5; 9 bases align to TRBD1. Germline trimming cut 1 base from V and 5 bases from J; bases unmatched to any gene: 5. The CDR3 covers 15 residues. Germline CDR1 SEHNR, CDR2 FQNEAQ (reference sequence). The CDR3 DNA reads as TGTGCCAGCAGCTTAGGGGACAGGGCGACGGAGACCCAGTACTTC. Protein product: CASSLGDRATETQYF. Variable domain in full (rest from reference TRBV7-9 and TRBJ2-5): DTGVSQNPRHKITKRGQNVTFRCDPISEHNRLYWYRQTLGQGPEFLTYFQNEAQLEKSRLLSDRFSAERPKGSFSTLEIQRTEQGDSAMYLCASSLGDRATETQYFGPGTRLLVL.

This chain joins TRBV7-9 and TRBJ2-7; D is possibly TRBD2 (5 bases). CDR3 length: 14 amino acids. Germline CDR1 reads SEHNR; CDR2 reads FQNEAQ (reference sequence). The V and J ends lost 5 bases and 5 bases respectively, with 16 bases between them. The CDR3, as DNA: TGTGCCAGCAGCCTTTCAGAAGCGGCCCACGAGCAGTACTTC. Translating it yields CASSLSEAAHEQYF. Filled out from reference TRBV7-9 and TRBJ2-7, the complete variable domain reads DTGVSQNPRHKITKRGQNVTFRCDPISEHNRLYWYRQTLGQGPEFLTYFQNEAQLEKSRLLSDRFSAERPKGSFSTLEIQRTEQGDSAMYLCASSLSEAAHEQYFGPGTRLTVT.

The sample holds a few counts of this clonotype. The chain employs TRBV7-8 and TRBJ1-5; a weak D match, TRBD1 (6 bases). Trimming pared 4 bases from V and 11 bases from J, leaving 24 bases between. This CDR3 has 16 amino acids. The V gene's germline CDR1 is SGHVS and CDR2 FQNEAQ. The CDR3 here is CASSSSRTDPRGAQHF. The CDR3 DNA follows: TGTGCCAGCAGCTCCTCCCGGACAGACCCAAGGGGAGCCCAGCATTTT.

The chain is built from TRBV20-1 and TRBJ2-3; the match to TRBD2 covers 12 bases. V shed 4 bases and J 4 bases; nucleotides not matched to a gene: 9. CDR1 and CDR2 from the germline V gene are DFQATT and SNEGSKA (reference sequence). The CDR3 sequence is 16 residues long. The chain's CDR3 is CSATHLLAGGADTQYF. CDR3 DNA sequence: TGCAGTGCTACGCATCTGCTAGCGGGGGGGGCAGATACGCAGTATTTT.

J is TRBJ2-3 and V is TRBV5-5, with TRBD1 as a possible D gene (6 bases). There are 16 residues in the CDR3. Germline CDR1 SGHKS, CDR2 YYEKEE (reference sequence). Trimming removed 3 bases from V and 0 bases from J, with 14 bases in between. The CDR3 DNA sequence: TGTGCCAGCAGCTGGGGGCGGACGACGAGCACAGATACGCAGTATTTT. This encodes CASSWGRTTSTDTQYF.

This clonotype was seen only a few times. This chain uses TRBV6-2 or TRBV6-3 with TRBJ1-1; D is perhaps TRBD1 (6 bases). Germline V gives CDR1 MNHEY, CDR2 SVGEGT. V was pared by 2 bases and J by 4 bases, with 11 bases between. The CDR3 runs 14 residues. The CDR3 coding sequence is TGTGCCAGCAGTTACCCCGACAGGCGCACTGAAGCTTTCTTT. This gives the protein CASSYPDRRTEAFF.

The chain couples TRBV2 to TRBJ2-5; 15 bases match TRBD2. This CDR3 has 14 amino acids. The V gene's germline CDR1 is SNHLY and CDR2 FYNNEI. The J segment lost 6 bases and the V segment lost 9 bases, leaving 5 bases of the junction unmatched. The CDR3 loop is CARGLAGGPKTQYF. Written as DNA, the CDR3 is TGTGCCAGAGGACTAGCGGGGGGGCCCAAGACCCAGTACTTC.

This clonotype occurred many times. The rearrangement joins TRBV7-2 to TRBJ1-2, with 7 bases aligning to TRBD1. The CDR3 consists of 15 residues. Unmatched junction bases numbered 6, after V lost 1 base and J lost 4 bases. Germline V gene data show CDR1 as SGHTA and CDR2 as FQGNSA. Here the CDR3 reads CASSLGGTATYGYTF. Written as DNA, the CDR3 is TGTGCCAGCAGCTTAGGTGGGACAGCGACCTATGGCTACACCTTC.

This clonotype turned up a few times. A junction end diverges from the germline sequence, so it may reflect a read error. The CDR3 DNA is TGTGCCAGTAGACCGGACGAGGGAAACTTTGGCTACACCTTC. This encodes CASRPDEGNFGYTF. The V and J genes are TRBV19 and TRBJ1-2; D is ambiguous. In germline, CDR1 is LNHDA, CDR2 SQIVND (reference sequence). The CDR3 has 14 residues.

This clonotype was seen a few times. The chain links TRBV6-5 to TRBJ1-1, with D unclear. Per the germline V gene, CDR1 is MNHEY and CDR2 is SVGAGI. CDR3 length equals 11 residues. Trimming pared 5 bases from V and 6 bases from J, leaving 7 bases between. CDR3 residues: CASSTGSEAFF. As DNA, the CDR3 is TGTGCCAGCAGTACGGGGTCTGAAGCTTTCTTT.

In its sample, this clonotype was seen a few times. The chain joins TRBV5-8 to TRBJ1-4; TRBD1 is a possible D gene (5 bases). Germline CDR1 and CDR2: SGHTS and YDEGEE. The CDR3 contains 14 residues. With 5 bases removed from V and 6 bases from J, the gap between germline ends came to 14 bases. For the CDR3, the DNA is TGTGCCAGCAGTGTAGGGGCGCTGGATGAAAAACTGTTTTTT. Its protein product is CASSVGALDEKLFF.

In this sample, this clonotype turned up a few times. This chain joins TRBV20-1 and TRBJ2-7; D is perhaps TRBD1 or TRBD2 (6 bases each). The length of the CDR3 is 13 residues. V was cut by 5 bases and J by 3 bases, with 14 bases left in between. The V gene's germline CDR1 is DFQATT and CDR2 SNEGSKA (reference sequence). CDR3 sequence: CSAGGGENYEQYF. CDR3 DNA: TGCAGTGCTGGGGGCGGGGAAAACTACGAGCAGTACTTC.

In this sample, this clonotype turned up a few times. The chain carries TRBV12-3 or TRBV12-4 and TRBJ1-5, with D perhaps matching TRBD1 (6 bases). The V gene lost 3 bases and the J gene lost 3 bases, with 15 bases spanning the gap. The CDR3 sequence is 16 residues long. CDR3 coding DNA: TGTGCCAGCAGTTTCGGGGGGGCGGGCTACAATCAGCCCCAGCATTTT. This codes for CASSFGGAGYNQPQHF.

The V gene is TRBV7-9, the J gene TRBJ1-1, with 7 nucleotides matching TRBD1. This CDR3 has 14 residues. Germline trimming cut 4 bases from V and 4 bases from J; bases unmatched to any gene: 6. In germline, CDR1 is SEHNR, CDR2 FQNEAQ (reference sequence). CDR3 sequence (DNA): TGTGCCAGCAGCTCGGGGACAGCGCCCACTGAAGCTTTCTTT. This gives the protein CASSSGTAPTEAFF.